Listed below are T cell receptor beta chains from one sample, sequenced in a study of cytomegalovirus exposure and HLA in healthy donors. Assay used: immunoSEQ multiplex PCR; TCRdb lists only in-frame clones, some missing. Of 130,000 or so clones detected, roughly 89% appear once; the ten largest clones hold 9%. Source material: PBMCs. These TCRs come from a woman between 18 and 29 years old in good health and CMV-seropositive. The CDR3 runs from the conserved cysteine through the conserved F or W. D genes are given only for firm matches. Size values are once, few and many counts, or a class for expanded clones, and some rows have none.

15,TRBV7-2,TRBJ1-1,.,.,CASSLSGTLNTEAFF,TGTGCCAGCAGCTTATCGGGGACATTGAACACTGAAGCTTTCTTT
14,TRBV9,TRBJ1-3,.,.,CASSSGQQGNTIYF,TGTGCCAGCAGCAGTGGACAGCAAGGAAACACCATATATTTT
13,TRBV9,TRBJ1-2,once,.,CASSAYRGYGYTF,TGTGCCAGCAGCGCGTATAGGGGCTATGGCTACACCTTC
15,TRBV5-1,TRBJ2-2,.,TRBD2,CASSRTSHLTGELFF,TGCGCCAGCAGCCGGACTAGCCATCTCACCGGGGAGCTGTTTTTT
13,TRBV13,TRBJ2-7,.,TRBD1,CASSLVGQDEQYF,TGTGCCAGCAGCTTAGTCGGACAGGACGAGCAGTACTTC
14,TRBV25-1,TRBJ1-1,.,TRBD1,CASRVGTGVYEAFF,TGTGCCAGCAGAGTCGGGACAGGGGTGTATGAAGCTTTCTTT
15,TRBV27,TRBJ1-5,.,.,CASRQIQGPQTPQHF,TGTGCCAGCAGGCAGATACAGGGTCCTCAAACGCCCCAGCATTTT
17,TRBV4-2,TRBJ2-7,.,TRBD2,CASSRGTSGGAGYEQYF,TGTGCCAGCAGCCGGGGGACTAGCGGGGGGGCCGGGTACGAGCAGTACTTC
14,TRBV6-5,TRBJ1-2,.,.,CASSEGTYPYGYTF,TGTGCCAGCAGTGAAGGGACATACCCTTATGGCTACACCTTC
16,TRBV5-4,TRBJ2-1,few,.,CASSLRPAYLYNEQFF,TGTGCCAGCAGTCTGAGGCCTGCTTACCTTTACAATGAGCAGTTCTTC
16,TRBV30,TRBJ2-1,.,.,CAWSPRLGSSFYEQFF,TGTGCCTGGAGTCCGCGATTGGGGAGTTCATTTTATGAGCAGTTCTTC
15,TRBV2,TRBJ2-3,.,TRBD1,CASSPDRGGADTQYF,TGTGCCAGCAGTCCGGACAGGGGAGGGGCGGATACGCAGTATTTT
12,TRBV5-8,TRBJ1-1,.,.,CASSIPGVRAFF,TGTGCCAGCAGCATTCCAGGGGTGCGGGCTTTCTTT
14,TRBV6-6,TRBJ2-5,.,TRBD2,CASSYSGGRETQYF,TGTGCCAGCAGTTACAGCGGGGGGCGGGAGACCCAGTACTTC
11,TRBV20-1,TRBJ2-5,.,TRBD1,CSPRTGGTQYF,TGCAGTCCTCGGACAGGGGGGACCCAGTACTTC
13,TRBV27,TRBJ2-7,.,TRBD1,CASSLTGVREQYF,TGTGCCAGCAGTTTGACAGGGGTTCGCGAGCAGTACTTC
14,TRBV27,TRBJ2-2,.,.,CATRDYGVWGELFF,TGTGCCACCAGAGACTATGGGGTGTGGGGGGAGCTGTTTTTT
16,TRBV19,TRBJ1-1,.,.,CASSIAQGQWATEAFF,TGTGCCAGTAGTATCGCACAGGGTCAATGGGCGACTGAAGCTTTCTTT
13,TRBV6-5,TRBJ2-1,.,TRBD1,CASSHTGDKGMVF,TGTGCCAGCAGTCATACAGGGGACAAGGGCATGGTCTTC
15,TRBV6-6,TRBJ1-5,.,TRBD1,CASSYSGDSNQPQHF,TGTGCCAGCAGTTACTCTGGGGACAGTAATCAGCCCCAGCATTTT
15,TRBV7-8,TRBJ2-2,once,.,CASSSQAGNTGELFF,TGTGCCAGCAGCTCACAGGCAGGGAACACCGGGGAGCTGTTTTTT
12,TRBV27,TRBJ2-7,few,.,CASSLLSGEQYF,TGTGCCAGCAGCTTACTCTCGGGCGAGCAGTACTTC
17,TRBV14,TRBJ2-2,.,TRBD1,CASSQNRDSSRTGELFF,TGTGCCAGCAGCCAGAACCGGGACAGTAGTAGGACCGGGGAGCTGTTTTTT
16,TRBV9,TRBJ2-2,once,.,CASSINRRPNTGELFF,TGTGCCAGCAGCATCAACAGACGACCTAACACCGGGGAGCTGTTTTTT
17,TRBV11-3,TRBJ1-1,.,TRBD1,CASPLFRGTGLNTEAFF,TGTGCCAGCCCCTTATTCAGGGGGACAGGTCTAAACACTGAAGCTTTCTTT
17,TRBV6-1,TRBJ2-6,.,TRBD1,CASSEGQGVSGANVLTF,TGTGCCAGCAGTGAGGGACAGGGTGTGTCTGGGGCCAACGTCCTGACTTTC
13,TRBV5-1,TRBJ2-1,.,.,CASSLGQDNEQFF,TGCGCCAGCAGCTTGGGGCAGGACAATGAGCAGTTCTTC
15,TRBV11-3,TRBJ1-5,.,.,CASSLERVSHQPQHF,TGTGCCAGCAGCTTAGAGAGGGTTAGCCATCAGCCCCAGCATTTT
13,TRBV6-1,TRBJ1-1,.,.,CAAEPGLNTEAFF,TGTGCCGCCGAGCCGGGACTTAACACTGAAGCTTTCTTT
16,TRBV25-1,TRBJ2-2,.,TRBD1,CASSVTGTGGSGELFF,TGTGCCAGCAGTGTCACCGGGACAGGGGGCAGCGGGGAGCTGTTTTTT
15,TRBV6-1,TRBJ1-4,.,TRBD1,CASSLRTGADEKLFF,TGTGCCAGCAGTCTCCGGACAGGGGCGGATGAAAAACTGTTTTTT
16,TRBV7-5,TRBJ1-2,.,.,CVRSLVKGQVNYGYTF,TGTGTCAGAAGCTTAGTGAAAGGACAGGTCAACTATGGCTACACCTTC
15,TRBV6-1,TRBJ1-5,.,.,CASSTEDSNNQPQHF,TGTGCCAGCAGTACAGAAGACAGCAACAATCAGCCCCAGCATTTT
15,TRBV4-1,TRBJ2-7,.,TRBD1,CASSQVLDRGGEQYF,TGCGCCAGCAGCCAAGTCCTTGACAGGGGGGGCGAGCAGTACTTC
17,TRBV7-2,TRBJ2-2,.,.,CASSLGWSQGGTGELFF,TGTGCCAGCAGCTTAGGCTGGAGTCAGGGCGGAACCGGGGAGCTGTTTTTT
15,TRBV4-1,TRBJ2-7,.,.,CASSPRGSGSTEQYF,TGCGCCAGCAGCCCCCGGGGTAGCGGCTCTACCGAGCAGTACTTC